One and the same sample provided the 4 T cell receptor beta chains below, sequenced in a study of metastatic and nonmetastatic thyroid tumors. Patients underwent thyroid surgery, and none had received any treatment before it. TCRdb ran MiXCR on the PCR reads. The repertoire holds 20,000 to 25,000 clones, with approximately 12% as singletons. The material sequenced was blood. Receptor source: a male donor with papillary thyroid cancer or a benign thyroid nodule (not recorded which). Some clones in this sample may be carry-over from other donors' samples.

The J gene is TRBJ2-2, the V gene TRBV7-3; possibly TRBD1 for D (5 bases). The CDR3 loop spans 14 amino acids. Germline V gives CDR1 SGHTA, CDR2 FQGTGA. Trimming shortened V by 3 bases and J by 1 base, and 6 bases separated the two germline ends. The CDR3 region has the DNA TGTGCCAGCAGCTTGACAGTGAACACCGGGGAGCTGTTTTTT. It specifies CASSLTVNTGELFF.

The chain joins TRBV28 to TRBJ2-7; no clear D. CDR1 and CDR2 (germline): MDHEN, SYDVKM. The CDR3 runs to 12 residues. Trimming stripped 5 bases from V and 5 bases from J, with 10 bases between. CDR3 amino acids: CASSQRVNEQYF. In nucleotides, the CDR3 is TGTGCCAGCAGTCAAAGGGTAAACGAGCAGTACTTC.

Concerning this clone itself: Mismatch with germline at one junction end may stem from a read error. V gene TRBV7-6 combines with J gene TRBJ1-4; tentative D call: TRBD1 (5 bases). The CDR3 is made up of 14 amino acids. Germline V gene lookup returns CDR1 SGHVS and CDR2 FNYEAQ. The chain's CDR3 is CASSSYDRNEKQFF. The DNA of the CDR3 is TGTGCCAGCAGCTCTTACGACAGAAACGAAAAACAGTTTTTT.

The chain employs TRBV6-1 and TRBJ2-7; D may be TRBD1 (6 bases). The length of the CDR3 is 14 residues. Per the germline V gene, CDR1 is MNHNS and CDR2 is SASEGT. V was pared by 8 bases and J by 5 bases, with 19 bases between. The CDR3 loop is CASSWRDRSDEQYF. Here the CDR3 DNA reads TGTGCCAGCTCTTGGCGTGACAGGTCCGACGAGCAGTACTTC.